The next 17 T cell receptor beta chains were all read from a single sample in a study of tumor T cells in aggressive B-cell lymphoma. Clones were sequenced by immunoSEQ multiplex PCR, and TCRdb holds only the in-frame ones, with some missing. The sample lists about 7,900 clones, roughly four fifths seen once, with about 5.5% in the top ten. Sequenced material: tumor tissue. These receptors were obtained from an adult with diffuse large B cell lymphoma.

The V gene is TRBV9, the J gene TRBJ2-1; weak D call: TRBD2 (6 bases). This CDR3 is 14 amino acids long. Germline loops: CDR1 SGDLS, CDR2 YYNGEE. With 3 bases removed from V and 7 bases from J, the gap between germline ends came to 14 bases. The chain's CDR3 is CASSAHLGGNEQFF. The DNA of the CDR3 is TGTGCCAGCAGCGCCCACCTGGGGGGTAATGAGCAGTTCTTC.

V is TRBV5-6 and J is TRBJ1-6, with D possibly TRBD1 on 6 matching bases. Germline V CDR1 and CDR2: SGHDT, YYEEEE. The length of the CDR3 is 15 residues. Trimming stripped 4 bases from V and 10 bases from J, with 18 bases between. CDR3 in DNA: TGTGCCAGCAGCCCGAACGTTAGGGGGGGATCACCCCTCCACTTT. It translates to CASSPNVRGGSPLHF.

The chain links TRBV7-6 to TRBJ2-5; D is unresolved. Germline assignment: CDR1 SGHVS and CDR2 FNYEAQ. The V and J ends lost 0 bases and 4 bases respectively, with 3 bases between them. This CDR3 is built from 12 residues. CDR3 nucleotide sequence: TGTGCCAGCAGCTTAGCTCGAGAGACCCAGTACTTC. Its protein is CASSLARETQYF.

This clone appeared a few times. The chain has TRBV9 and TRBJ2-2, with D maybe TRBD2 (6 bases). The V gene's germline CDR1 is SGDLS and CDR2 YYNGEE. Trimming pared 1 base from V and 4 bases from J, leaving 8 bases between. The CDR3 spans 14 residues. This chain's CDR3 is CASSVTGGTGELFF. CDR3 DNA sequence: TGTGCCAGCAGCGTAACCGGGGGCACCGGGGAGCTGTTTTTT.

The chain is built from TRBV27 and TRBJ2-3; TRBD1 aligns across 10 bases. The CDR3 spans 14 residues. Germline values: CDR1 MNHEY, CDR2 SMNVEV (reference sequence). With V trimmed by 5 bases and J by 3 bases, 2 bases remained unmatched. The CDR3 reads CASSPGQGTDTQYF. The CDR3 DNA reads TGTGCCAGCAGTCCGGGACAGGGGACAGATACGCAGTATTTT.

The CDR3: CAPGGRPLHYGYTF. As DNA, the CDR3 is TGCGCCCCAGGTGGCAGGCCCCTCCACTATGGCTACACCTTC. V usage is TRBV5-1 and J usage is TRBJ1-2, with no clear D. Deletions cut 10 bases from V and 3 bases from J, with 19 bases between. The CDR3 loop spans 14 amino acids. In germline, CDR1 is SGHRS, CDR2 YFSETQ.

This clone showed up just a few times. This chain links TRBV7-8 with TRBJ1-1, with 7 bases that match TRBD1. Germline V gene data show CDR1 as SGHVS and CDR2 as FQNEAQ. Germline trimming cut 3 bases from V and 4 bases from J; bases unmatched to any gene: 2. CDR3 length: 13 residues. CDR3 sequence (DNA): TGTGCCAGCAGCTTCGGGACAGTCACTGAAGCTTTCTTT. This sequence encodes CASSFGTVTEAFF.

The chain recombines TRBV2 with TRBJ2-2; D gene ambiguous. The CDR3 is made up of 12 amino acids. Germline V gives CDR1 SNHLY, CDR2 FYNNEI. Deletions cut 5 bases from V and 6 bases from J, with 7 bases between. The CDR3 DNA reads as TGTGCCAGCAGTCCCCAGGCCGGGGAGCTGTTTTTT. It encodes CASSPQAGELFF.

V is TRBV30 and J is TRBJ1-2; D may be TRBD1 (6 bases). The V gene's germline CDR1 is GTSNPN and CDR2 SVGIG (reference sequence). V lost 3 bases and J lost 8, with 16 bases in between. This CDR3 comprises 13 residues. DNA for the CDR3: TGTGCCTGGAGACAACTGGCAGGGGAGGGCTACACCTTC. It encodes CAWRQLAGEGYTF.

The chain employs TRBV19 and TRBJ2-7; D is undetermined. V lost 5 bases and J 4 bases, leaving 15 bases between the germline ends. Germline V lookup: CDR1 LNHDA, CDR2 SQIVND (reference sequence). The CDR3 loop spans 14 amino acids. CDR3 DNA: TGTGCCAGTAGTCTACAGCTCTTGCATTACGAGCAGTACTTC. Translation: CASSLQLLHYEQYF. The whole variable domain, filled in from reference TRBV19 and TRBJ2-7, reads DGGITQSPKYLFRKEGQNVTLSCEQNLNHDAMYWYRQDPGQGLRLIYYSQIVNDFQKGDIAEGYSVSREKKESFPLTVTSAQKNPTAFYLCASSLQLLHYEQYFGPGTRLTVT.

The chain carries TRBV7-6 and TRBJ1-1; a possible D gene is TRBD1 (5 bases). Germline lookup yields CDR1 SGHVS and CDR2 FNYEAQ. The V end was cut by 4 bases, the J end by 5 bases, with 20 bases between. The CDR3 has 16 amino acids. CDR3 bases: TGTGCCAGCAGCTCGGGCGCGGGGTTAAAGGGGACTGAAGCTTTCTTT. This translates into CASSSGAGLKGTEAFF. The whole variable domain, remainder taken from reference TRBV7-6 and TRBJ1-1, is GAGVSQSPRYKVTKRGQDVALRCDPISGHVSLYWYRQALGQGPEFLTYFNYEAQQDKSGLPNDRFSAERPEGSISTLTIQRTEQRDSAMYRCASSSGAGLKGTEAFFGQGTRLTVV.

In regard to this clone: The identical CDR3 is also encoded by other nucleotide sequences in the sample. The CDR3 region has the DNA TGCGCCAGCAGCCACCGGACAGGGCCGGGCTACGAGCAGTACTTC. Its protein product is CASSHRTGPGYEQYF. The gene calls are TRBV4-3 and TRBJ2-7, with 8 nucleotides matching TRBD1. This CDR3 comprises 15 residues. The V segment lost 3 bases and the J segment 3 bases; nucleotides outside the gene matches: 7. Looked up from germline, CDR1 is LGHNA and CDR2 is YSLEER.

As concerns this clone: This CDR3 is also generated by other DNA sequences in the sample. The chain has TRBV5-1 and TRBJ2-1, with TRBD2 matching 13 bases. The CDR3 covers 15 residues. The germline V gene encodes CDR1 SGHRS and CDR2 YFSETQ. The trim removed 4 bases at V and 4 bases at J, leaving 2 bases unmatched. CDR3 bases: TGCGCCAGCAGCCGGACTAGCGGGGGATACAATGAGCAGTTCTTC. It specifies CASSRTSGGYNEQFF.

V usage is TRBV6-5 and J usage is TRBJ2-2; 7 bases align to TRBD1. The germline CDR1 and CDR2 sequences are MNHEY and SVGAGI. J lost 3 bases, V lost 7 bases, and 8 bases had no gene match. The CDR3 extends over 15 amino acids. The CDR3 spells CASKSGQGDTGELFF. CDR3 DNA: TGTGCCAGCAAAAGTGGGCAGGGGGACACCGGGGAGCTGTTTTTT.

The chain couples TRBV5-1 to TRBJ2-1; 13 bases map to TRBD2. The germline CDR1 and CDR2 sequences are SGHRS and YFSETQ. Losses at the gene ends were 9 bases for V and 4 bases for J; bases not matched to a gene: 7. CDR3 length equals 15 residues. In DNA form, the CDR3 reads TGCGCCACCTCATGGACTAGCGGGGGATACAATGAGCAGTTCTTC. Translating it yields CATSWTSGGYNEQFF.

V and J are TRBV10-3 and TRBJ1-5, with D hard to call. The CDR3 is 15 amino acids. Trimming removed 3 bases from V and 0 bases from J, with 9 bases in between. Germline CDR1 is ENHRY and CDR2 is SYGVKD. The CDR3: CAISDKGDSNQPQHF. The CDR3 DNA is TGTGCCATCAGTGATAAGGGAGATAGCAATCAGCCCCAGCATTTT.

This clone was found a few times. This chain uses TRBV6-5 with TRBJ2-3; tentatively, D is TRBD2 (5 bases). The V and J ends lost 2 bases and 5 bases respectively, with 17 bases between them. The germline V gene has CDR1 MNHEY and CDR2 SVGAGI. The CDR3 totals 16 residues. This CDR3 is CASSYGAGGAVDTQYF. CDR3 in DNA: TGTGCCAGCAGTTACGGAGCCGGAGGAGCGGTAGATACGCAGTATTTT.